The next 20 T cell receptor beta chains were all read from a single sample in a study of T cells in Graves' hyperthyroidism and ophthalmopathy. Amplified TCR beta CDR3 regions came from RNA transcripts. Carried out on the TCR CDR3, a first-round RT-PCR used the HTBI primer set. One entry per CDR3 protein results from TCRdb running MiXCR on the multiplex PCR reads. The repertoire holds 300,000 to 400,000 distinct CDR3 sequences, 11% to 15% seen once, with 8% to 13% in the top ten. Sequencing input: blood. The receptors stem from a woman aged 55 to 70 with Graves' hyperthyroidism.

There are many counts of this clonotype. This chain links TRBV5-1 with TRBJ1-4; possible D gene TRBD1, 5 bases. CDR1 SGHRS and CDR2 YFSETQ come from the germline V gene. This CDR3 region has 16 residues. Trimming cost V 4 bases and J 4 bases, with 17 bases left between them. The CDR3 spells CASSPYGGVSNEKLFF. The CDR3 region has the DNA TGCGCCAGCAGCCCCTACGGAGGGGTCAGTAATGAAAAACTGTTTTTT. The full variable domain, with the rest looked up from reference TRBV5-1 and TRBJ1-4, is KAGVTQTPRYLIKTRGQQVTLSCSPISGHRSVSWYQQTPGQGLQFLFEYFSETQRNKGNFPGRFSGRQFSNSRSEMNVSTLELGDSALYLCASSPYGGVSNEKLFFGSGTQLSVL.

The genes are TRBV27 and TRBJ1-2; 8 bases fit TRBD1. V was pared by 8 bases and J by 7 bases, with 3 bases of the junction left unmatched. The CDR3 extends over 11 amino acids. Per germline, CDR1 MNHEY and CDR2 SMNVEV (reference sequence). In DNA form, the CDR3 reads TGTGCCAGCCGGACAGGGACTGGCTACACCTTC. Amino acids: CASRTGTGYTF.

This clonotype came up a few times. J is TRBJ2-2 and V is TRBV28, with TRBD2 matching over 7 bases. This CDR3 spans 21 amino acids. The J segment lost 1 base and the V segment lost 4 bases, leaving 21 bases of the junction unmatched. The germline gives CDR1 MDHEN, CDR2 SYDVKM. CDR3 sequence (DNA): TGTGCCAGCAGTTCCCTTGTTCGCTCTAGCGGCACCCTTAAGAACACCGGGGAGCTGTTTTTT. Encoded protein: CASSSLVRSSGTLKNTGELFF.

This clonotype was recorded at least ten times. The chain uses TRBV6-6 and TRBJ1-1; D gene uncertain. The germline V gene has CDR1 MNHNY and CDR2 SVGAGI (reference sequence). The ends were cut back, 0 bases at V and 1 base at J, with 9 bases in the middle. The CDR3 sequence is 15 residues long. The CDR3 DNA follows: TGTGCCAGCAGTTACTCTGAGAACGGGAACACTGAAGCTTTCTTT. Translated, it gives CASSYSENGNTEAFF.

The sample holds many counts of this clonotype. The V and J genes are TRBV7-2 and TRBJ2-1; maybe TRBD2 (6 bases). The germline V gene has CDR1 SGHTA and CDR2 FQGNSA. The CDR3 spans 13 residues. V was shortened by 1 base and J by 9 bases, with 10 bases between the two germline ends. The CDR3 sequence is CASSLVLASEQFF. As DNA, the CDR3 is TGTGCCAGCAGCTTAGTACTAGCCAGTGAGCAGTTCTTC.

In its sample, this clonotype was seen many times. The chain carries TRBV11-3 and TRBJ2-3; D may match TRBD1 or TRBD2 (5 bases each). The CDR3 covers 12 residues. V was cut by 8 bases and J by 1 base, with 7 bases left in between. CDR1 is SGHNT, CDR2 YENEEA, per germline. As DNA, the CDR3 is TGTGCCAGCGGGACCCGCACAGATACGCAGTATTTT. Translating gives CASGTRTDTQYF.

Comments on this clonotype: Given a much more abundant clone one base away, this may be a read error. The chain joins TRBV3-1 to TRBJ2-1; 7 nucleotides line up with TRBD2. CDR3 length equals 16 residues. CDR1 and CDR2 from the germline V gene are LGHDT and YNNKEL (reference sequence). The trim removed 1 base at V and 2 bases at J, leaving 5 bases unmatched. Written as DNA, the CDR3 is TGTGCCAGCAGCCAAGGACTAGCTTCGCCCTACAATGAGCAGTTCTTC. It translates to CASSQGLASPYNEQFF.

The CDR3 region is CASSIAGGIYEQYF. CDR3 bases: TGTGCCAGTAGTATAGCTGGGGGCATATACGAGCAGTACTTC. The chain links TRBV19 to TRBJ2-7; maybe TRBD1 (6 bases). Germline CDR1 is LNHDA and CDR2 is SQIVND (reference sequence). The CDR3 loop spans 14 amino acids. V gave up 1 base and J gave up 4 bases, with 11 bases separating them.

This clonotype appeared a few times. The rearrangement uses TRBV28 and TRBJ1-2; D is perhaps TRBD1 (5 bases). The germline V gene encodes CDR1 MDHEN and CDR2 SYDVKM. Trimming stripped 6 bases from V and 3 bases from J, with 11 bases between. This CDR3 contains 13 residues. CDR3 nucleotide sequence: TGTGCCAGCAGCCCGGGGGGGTACTATGGCTACACCTTC. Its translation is CASSPGGYYGYTF.

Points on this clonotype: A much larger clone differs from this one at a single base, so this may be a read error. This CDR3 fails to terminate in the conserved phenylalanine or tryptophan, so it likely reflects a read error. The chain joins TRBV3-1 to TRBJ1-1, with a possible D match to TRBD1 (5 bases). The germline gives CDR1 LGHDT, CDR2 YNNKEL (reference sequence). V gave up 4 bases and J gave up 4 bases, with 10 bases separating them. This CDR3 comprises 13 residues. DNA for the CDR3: TGTGCCAGCAGCCTGCCCGGGACCACTGAAGCTTTCTCT. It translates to CASSLPGTTEAFS.

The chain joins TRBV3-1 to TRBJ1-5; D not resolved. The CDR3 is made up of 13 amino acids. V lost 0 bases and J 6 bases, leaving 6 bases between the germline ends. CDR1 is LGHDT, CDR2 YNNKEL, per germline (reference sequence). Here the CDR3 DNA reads TGTGCCAGCAGCCAAGATGGCACTCAGCCCCAGCATTTT. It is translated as CASSQDGTQPQHF.

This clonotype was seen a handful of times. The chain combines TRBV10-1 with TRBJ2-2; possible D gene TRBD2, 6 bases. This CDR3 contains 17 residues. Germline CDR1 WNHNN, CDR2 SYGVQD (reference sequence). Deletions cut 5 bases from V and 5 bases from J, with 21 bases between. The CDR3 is CASSKTSLGLGTGELFF. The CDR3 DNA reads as TGCGCCAGCAGTAAAACTAGCCTGGGTCTCGGAACCGGGGAGCTGTTTTTT.

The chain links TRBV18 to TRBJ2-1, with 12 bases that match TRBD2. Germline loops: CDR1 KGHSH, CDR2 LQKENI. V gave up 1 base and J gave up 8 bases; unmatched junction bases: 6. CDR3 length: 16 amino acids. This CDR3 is CASSPRASGRVDEQFF. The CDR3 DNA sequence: TGTGCCAGCTCACCACGGGCTAGCGGGAGGGTAGATGAGCAGTTCTTC.

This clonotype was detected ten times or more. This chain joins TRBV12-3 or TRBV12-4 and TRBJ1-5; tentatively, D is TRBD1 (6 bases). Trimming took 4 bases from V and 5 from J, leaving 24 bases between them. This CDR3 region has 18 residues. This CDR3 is CASSSHDRFGASYQPQHF. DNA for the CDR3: TGTGCCAGCAGTTCCCATGACAGGTTTGGGGCGTCCTATCAGCCCCAGCATTTT.

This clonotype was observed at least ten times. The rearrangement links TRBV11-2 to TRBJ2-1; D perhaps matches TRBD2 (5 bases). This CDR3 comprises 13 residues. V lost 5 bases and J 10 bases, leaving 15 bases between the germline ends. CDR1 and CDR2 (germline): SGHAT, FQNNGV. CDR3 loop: CASSRTALWEQFF. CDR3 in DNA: TGTGCCAGCAGCCGGACTGCGCTGTGGGAGCAGTTCTTC.

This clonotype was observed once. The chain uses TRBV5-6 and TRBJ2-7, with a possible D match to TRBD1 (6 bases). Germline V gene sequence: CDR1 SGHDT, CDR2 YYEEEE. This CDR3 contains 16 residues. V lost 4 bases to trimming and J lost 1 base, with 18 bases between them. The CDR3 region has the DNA TGTGCCAGCAGCCCCGCCCGTAAAGGGGGATCCTACGAGCAGTACTTC. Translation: CASSPARKGGSYEQYF.

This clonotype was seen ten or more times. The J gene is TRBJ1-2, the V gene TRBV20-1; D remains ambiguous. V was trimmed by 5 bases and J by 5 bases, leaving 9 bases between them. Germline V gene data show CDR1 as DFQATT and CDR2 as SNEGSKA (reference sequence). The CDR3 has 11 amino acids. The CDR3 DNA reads TGCAGTGCTCCCGGGCCGTATGGCTACACCTTC. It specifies CSAPGPYGYTF.

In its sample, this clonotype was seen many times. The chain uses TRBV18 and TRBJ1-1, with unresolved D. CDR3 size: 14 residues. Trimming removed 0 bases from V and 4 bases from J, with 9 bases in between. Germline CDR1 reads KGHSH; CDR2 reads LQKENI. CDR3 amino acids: CASSPPLVGTEAFF. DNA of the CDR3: TGTGCCAGCTCACCACCTTTAGTTGGCACTGAAGCTTTCTTT.

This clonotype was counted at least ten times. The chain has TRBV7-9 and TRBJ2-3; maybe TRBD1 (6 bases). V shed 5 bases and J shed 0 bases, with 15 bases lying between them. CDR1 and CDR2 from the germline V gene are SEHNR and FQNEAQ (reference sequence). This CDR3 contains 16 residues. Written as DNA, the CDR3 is TGTGCCAGCAGCCCCCGGACAGCCTGGAGCACAGATACGCAGTATTTT. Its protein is CASSPRTAWSTDTQYF.

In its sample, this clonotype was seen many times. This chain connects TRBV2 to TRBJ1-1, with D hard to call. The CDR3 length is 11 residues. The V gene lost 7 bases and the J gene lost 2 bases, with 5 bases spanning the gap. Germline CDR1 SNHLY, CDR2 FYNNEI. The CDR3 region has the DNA TGTGCCAGCAAGTACAACACTGAAGCTTTCTTT. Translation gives CASKYNTEAFF. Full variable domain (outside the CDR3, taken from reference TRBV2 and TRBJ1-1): EPEVTQTPSHQVTQMGQEVILRCVPISNHLYFYWYRQILGQKVEFLVSFYNNEISEKSEIFDDQFSVERPDGSNFTLKIRSTKLEDSAMYFCASKYNTEAFFGQGTRLTVV.